The rows below give T cell receptor beta chains drawn from one sample of a study of T cell responses to AZD1222 COVID-19 vaccine. Clones were read by immunoSEQ multiplex PCR, and TCRdb kept only the in-frame ones, dropping some. The table includes 90,000 to 150,000 clones, about 90% detected once. Sequenced material: peripheral blood, taken 28 days after the second AZD1222 dose. The receptors were sampled from an adult who received the AZD1222 COVID-19 vaccine. The CDR3 runs from the conserved cysteine through the conserved F or W. A D gene is named only where the DNA matches it firmly. The size entry is marked missing in some rows and otherwise reads once, few, many or a size class.

14	TRBJ1-1	TRBV30	-	-	-	CAWSVGGGADRSFF
15	TRBJ2-3	TRBV5-1	-	once	TGCGCCAGCAGCTTGATGGTAGCGGGCACAGATACGCAGTATTTT	CASSLMVAGTDTQYF
16	TRBJ1-6	TRBV3-1/TRBV3-2	-	-	TGTGCCAGCAGCGACCACGGGACACGCAATAATTCACCCCTCCACTTT	CASSDHGTRNNSPLHF
13	TRBJ1-4	TRBV4-1	-	-	TGCGCCAGCAGCCAAGAAAGAAATGAAAAACTGTTTTTT	CASSQERNEKLFF
13	TRBJ1-6	TRBV5-1	-	-	TGCGCCAGCAGCCGGGGGCTCGGATCACCCCTCCACTTT	CASSRGLGSPLHF
15	TRBJ1-1	TRBV5-5	TRBD1	-	TGTGCCAGCAGCTTAATGACAGGGGGCCTCACTGAAGCTTTCTTT	CASSLMTGGLTEAFF
15	TRBJ2-7	TRBV5-1	-	-	TGCGCCAGCAGCGCTCTTCAAGGGCCTGGGTACGAGCAGTACTTC	CASSALQGPGYEQYF
12	TRBJ2-1	TRBV9	-	few	TGTGCCAGCAGCGTATACGGCAATGAGCAGTTCTTC	CASSVYGNEQFF
11	TRBJ2-3	TRBV20-1	-	-	TGCAGTGCTAGAGGGTCAGATACGCAGTATTTT	CSARGSDTQYF
15	TRBJ1-6	TRBV6-5	TRBD1	-	TGTGCCAGCAGCCCGAGGTTAGGGGGCGGCTCACCCCTCCACTTT	CASSPRLGGGSPLHF
17	TRBJ1-3	TRBV11-3	-	-	TGTGCCAGCAGCGCGTCCGGGACCACCAACTCTGGAAACACCATATATTTT	CASSASGTTNSGNTIYF
13	TRBJ1-2	TRBV5-4	-	-	TGTGCCAGCAGCTTTGCGGGAGACTATGGCTACACCTTC	CASSFAGDYGYTF
12	TRBJ1-2	TRBV30	TRBD1	once	TGTGCCTGGAGTAGGACAGGGAGAGGCTACACCTTC	CAWSRTGRGYTF
14	TRBJ2-7	TRBV6-2/TRBV6-3	TRBD1	-	TGTGCCAGCAGTGTACAGGGGGCGTTGTACGAGCAGTACTTC	CASSVQGALYEQYF
11	TRBJ1-4	TRBV7-8	-	-	TGTGCCAGCAGCTTAGAGGTGGCTCAGTTTTTT	CASSLEVAQFF
14	TRBJ1-1	TRBV4-2	-	-	TGTGCCAGCACGCGGGACGGCGTAAACACTGAAGCTTTCTTT	CASTRDGVNTEAFF
15	TRBJ1-2	TRBV18	TRBD1	-	TGTGCCAGCTCACAAAGGACAGGGGAGTGGTCTGGCTACACCTTC	CASSQRTGEWSGYTF
15	TRBJ2-2	TRBV5-1	TRBD1	once	TGCGCCAGCAGCTTGGGGGGACAGGGCGCCGGGGAGCTGTTTTTT	CASSLGGQGAGELFF
13	TRBJ1-1	TRBV5-4	-	-	TGTGCCAGCAGCTTGGCAGGGGTGCCTGAAGCTTTCTTT	CASSLAGVPEAFF
14	TRBJ1-4	TRBV20-1	TRBD1	few	TGCAGTGCTAGTAGGGGACAGGGGGTCGAAAAACTGTTTTTT	CSASRGQGVEKLFF
16	TRBJ1-2	TRBV18	TRBD1	-	TGTGCCAGCTCACCAGGGACAGGGGCGCATCGGAGTGGCTACACCTTC	CASSPGTGAHRSGYTF
15	TRBJ2-2	TRBV25-1	-	-	TGTGCCAGCACGGAACGGGGGCAGGGCACCGGGGAGCTGTTTTTT	CASTERGQGTGELFF
16	TRBJ1-3	TRBV9	-	-	TGTGCCAGCAGCACGACAGTGCTCAACTCTGGAAACACCATATATTTT	CASSTTVLNSGNTIYF
14	TRBJ2-3	TRBV25-1	-	-	TGTGCCAGCAGGCTTGGGGGCGCAGGAGATACGCAGTATTTT	CASRLGGAGDTQYF
15	TRBJ1-4	TRBV15	-	-	TGTGCCACCAGCAGAGATGTGGGTTATGATGAAAAACTGTTTTTT	CATSRDVGYDEKLFF
18	TRBJ2-6	TRBV11-2	-	few	TGTGCCAGCAGGTCTATCAGGGACGGGGGCTCTGGGGCCAACGTCCTGACTTTC	CASRSIRDGGSGANVLTF